The 8 T cell receptor beta chains below were found in one sample sequenced in a study of blood T cells in healthy people across ages. A sample-barcoded 5' primer and a J-beta primer mix were used in a second PCR of roughly 7 to 11 cycles. TCRdb reanalysed the 5' RACE reads using MiXCR and keeps one entry per CDR3 protein. The profile shows 800,000 to 900,000 distinct CDR3 sequences, approximately 65% of them singletons. Sample: blood. These receptors were collected from a man aged 25-40 years in good health.

The chain uses TRBV3-1 and TRBJ1-2; D perhaps matches TRBD1 (6 bases). Germline loops: CDR1 LGHDT, CDR2 YNNKEL (reference sequence). V was shortened by 4 bases and J by 6 bases, with 15 bases between the two germline ends. This CDR3 has 14 residues. CDR3: CASSRLGQTDGYTF. CDR3 bases: TGTGCCAGCAGCCGGCTCGGACAGACCGATGGCTACACCTTC.

This clonotype came up once. CDR3 bases: TGTGCCAGCAGCTTCGGACGGGGGGCAGATACGCAGTATTTT. Translation: CASSFGRGADTQYF. The genes are TRBV7-2 and TRBJ2-3; 7 bases align to TRBD2. The ends lost 3 bases at V and 4 bases at J; junction bases unmatched: 4. CDR1 and CDR2 from the germline V gene are SGHTA and FQGNSA. This CDR3 spans 14 amino acids.

The V gene is TRBV3-1, the J gene TRBJ1-1, with D possibly matching TRBD1 (5 bases). This CDR3 has 15 amino acids. The V gene lost 5 bases and the J gene lost 3 bases, with 16 bases spanning the gap. From germline, CDR1 is LGHDT and CDR2 YNNKEL (reference sequence). The CDR3 reads CASSSDSFWDTEAFF. The CDR3 DNA is TGTGCCAGCAGCTCCGACAGCTTCTGGGACACTGAAGCTTTCTTT.

The chain employs TRBV4-3 and TRBJ2-3; D possibly corresponds to TRBD2 (5 bases). The germline gives CDR1 LGHNA, CDR2 YSLEER. V lost 1 base to trimming and J lost 3 bases, with 14 bases between them. CDR3 length: 16 amino acids. The CDR3 coding sequence is TGCGCCAGCAGCCAAGCAGCCGCGGGTGCGACAGATACGCAGTATTTT. The encoded protein is CASSQAAAGATDTQYF.

This chain uses TRBV9 with TRBJ2-3; 7 bases are shared with TRBD2. This CDR3 region has 17 residues. V lost 6 bases to trimming and J lost 2 bases; unmatched junction nucleotides: 15. CDR1 and CDR2 (germline): SGDLS, YYNGEE. The CDR3 DNA is TGTGCCAGCAACCTTTCTACGGGGGAGGGACCCACAGATACGCAGTATTTT. Protein sequence: CASNLSTGEGPTDTQYF. Supplemented by reference TRBV9 and TRBJ2-3, the full variable domain reads DSGVTQTPKHLITATGQRVTLRCSPRSGDLSVYWYQQSLDQGLQFLIQYYNGEERAKGNILERFSAQQFPDLHSELNLSSLELGDSALYFCASNLSTGEGPTDTQYFGPGTRLTVL.

In this sample, this clonotype turned up many times. The chain joins TRBV10-3 to TRBJ2-1; 7 bases are a match to TRBD1. The V segment lost 7 bases and the J segment 3 bases; nucleotides outside the gene matches: 3. The CDR3 loop spans 13 amino acids. Germline V gene lookup returns CDR1 ENHRY and CDR2 SYGVKD. CDR3 coding DNA: TGTGCCATCATGGGGACAGACTACAATGAGCAGTTCTTC. This encodes CAIMGTDYNEQFF.

The chain links TRBV20-1 to TRBJ1-2; the D gene is possibly TRBD1 (5 bases). Germline CDR1 is DFQATT and CDR2 is SNEGSKA (reference sequence). Trimming removed 3 bases at V and 5 bases at J, with 16 bases between. This CDR3 region has 14 residues. CDR3 sequence: CSASFQGRVYGYTF. CDR3 nucleotide sequence: TGCAGTGCTAGCTTCCAGGGAAGGGTTTATGGCTACACCTTC.

CDR3 sequence (DNA): TGTGCCAGCAGCGGGCAGGGACAGGGAACAGATACGCAGTATTTT. It yields the protein CASSGQGQGTDTQYF. The genes are TRBV11-2 and TRBJ2-3, with TRBD1 identical over 9 bases. This CDR3 is built from 15 residues. CDR1 and CDR2 from the germline V gene are SGHAT and FQNNGV. Unmatched junction bases numbered 6, after V lost 5 bases and J lost 3 bases.